This TCR beta chain derives from a study of monozygotic twins with inflammatory bowel disease. In germline, CDR1 is SGHRS, CDR2 YFSETQ. The CDR3 spans 15 residues. No DNA is given; TCRdb re-called the 5' RACE reads and lists each CDR3 protein once. This table holds about 300,000 distinct CDR3 sequences. Material: blood. This clonotype originated in a human donor with ulcerative colitis or Crohn's disease, or a healthy co-twin of an affected twin (not recorded which). This chain uses TRBV5-1 with TRBJ2-5; as DNA is missing, the TRBD2 call by TCRdb cannot be tested. The CDR3 spells CASTRTALAGETQYF.